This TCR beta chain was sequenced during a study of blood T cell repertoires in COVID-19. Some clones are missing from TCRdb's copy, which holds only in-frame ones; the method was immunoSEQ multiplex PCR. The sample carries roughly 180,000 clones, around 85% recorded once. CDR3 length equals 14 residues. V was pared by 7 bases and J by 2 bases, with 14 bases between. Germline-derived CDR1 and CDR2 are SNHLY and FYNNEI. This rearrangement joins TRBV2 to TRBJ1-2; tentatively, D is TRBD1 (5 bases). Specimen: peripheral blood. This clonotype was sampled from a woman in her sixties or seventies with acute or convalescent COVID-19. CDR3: CASKGQLANYGYTF. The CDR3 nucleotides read TGTGCCAGCAAGGGGCAGCTTGCAAACTATGGCTACACCTTC.